This TCR beta chain is from a study of cytomegalovirus exposure and HLA in healthy donors. Study-level findings and limits: The CMV antigen specificity of a few CMV-associated chains was confirmed through in vitro analysis.

The CDR3 is 16 residues long. V was clipped by 3 bases and J by 0 bases, with 13 bases between them. The germline CDR1 and CDR2 sequences are MRHNA and SNTAGT. The study ran its PCR with 60 Vbeta and 13 Jbeta primers. Sequenced by immunoSEQ multiplex PCR; TCRdb stores in-frame clones only, minus some. The sample lists 150,000 to 200,000 clones; about 70% were seen once. This clone was counted only a few times. The antigen is undetermined. This chain joins TRBV6-4 and TRBJ2-3; TRBD2 is a possible D gene (6 bases). Specimen: PBMCs. The source is a man aged 25-45 years in good health and CMV-seropositive. As DNA, the CDR3 is TGTGCCAGCAGTGAGCGCGGGGTATCGAGCACAGATACGCAGTATTTT. Residues: CASSERGVSSTDTQYF.